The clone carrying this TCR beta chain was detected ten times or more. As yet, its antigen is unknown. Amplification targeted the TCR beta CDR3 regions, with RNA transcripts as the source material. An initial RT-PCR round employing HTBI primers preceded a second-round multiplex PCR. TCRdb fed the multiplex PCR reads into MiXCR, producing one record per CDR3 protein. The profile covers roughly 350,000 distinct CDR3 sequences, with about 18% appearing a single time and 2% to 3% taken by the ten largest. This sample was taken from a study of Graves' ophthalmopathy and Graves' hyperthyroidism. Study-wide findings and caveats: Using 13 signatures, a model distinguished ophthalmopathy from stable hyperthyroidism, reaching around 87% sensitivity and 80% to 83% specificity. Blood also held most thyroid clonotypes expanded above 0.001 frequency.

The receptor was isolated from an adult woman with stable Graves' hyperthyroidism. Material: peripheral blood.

The CDR3 nucleotides read TGTGCCAGCACGAGCGGGAGGGAACCCTACGAGCAGTACTTC. Amino acid sequence: CASTSGREPYEQYF. The chain employs TRBV28 and TRBJ2-7, with 10 bases lining up with TRBD2. Germline V gene sequence: CDR1 MDHEN, CDR2 SYDVKM. Trimming at V came to 7 bases and at J to 2 bases, leaving 5 bases not matched to a gene. This CDR3 has 14 residues.